A selection of T cell receptor beta chains follows, all from one sample in a study of CD8 T cells in Susac syndrome. MiXCR was run by TCRdb on the immunoSEQ multiplex PCR reads, yielding one entry per CDR3 protein. Counted here are under 95,000 distinct CDR3 sequences, 90% to 95% occurring once; the ten biggest clones make up around 0.33%. Sequencing was performed on CD4+ T cells from PBMCs. These receptors were obtained from a human donor with Susac syndrome. CDR3s include the opening cysteine and the closing phenylalanine or tryptophan. A D gene is named only where the DNA matches it firmly. Some rows have no size entry. The others give once, few or many, or a class for an expanded clone.

J | V | size | D | CDR3 | DNA
TRBJ1-4 | TRBV3-1 | - | - | CASSRRDLNEKLFF | TGTGCCAGCAGCCGCCGGGACCTTAATGAAAAACTGTTTTTT
TRBJ1-2 | TRBV28 | - | - | CASRQLRLGYGYTF | TGTGCCAGCAGGCAACTCAGGCTGGGCTATGGCTACACCTTC
TRBJ2-1 | TRBV9 | - | - | CASTPHYNRANEQFF | TGTGCCAGCACACCCCATTACAACAGGGCAAATGAGCAGTTCTTC
TRBJ1-6 | TRBV20-1 | - | TRBD1 | CSANPGTGRRSPLHF | TGCAGTGCGAACCCTGGGACAGGGCGTCGTTCACCCCTCCACTTT
TRBJ1-5 | TRBV20-1 | - | - | CSASKVGSNQPQHF | TGCAGTGCTAGTAAGGTTGGAAGCAATCAGCCCCAGCATTTT
TRBJ2-5 | TRBV5-6 | once | - | CASSSPWLGETQYF | TGTGCCAGCAGCTCCCCGTGGCTGGGGGAGACCCAGTACTTC
TRBJ2-1 | TRBV2 | - | TRBD1 | CASRGTGEAYNEQFF | TGTGCCAGCAGAGGGACAGGGGAGGCCTACAATGAGCAGTTCTTC
TRBJ2-4 | TRBV6-5 | - | TRBD2 | CARARLAGNIQYF | TGTGCTCGTGCCCGGCTAGCGGGAAACATTCAGTACTTC
TRBJ2-3 | TRBV3-1 | - | - | CASSQAGDTQYF | TGTGCCAGCAGCCAAGCCGGAGATACGCAGTATTTT
TRBJ2-3 | TRBV12-3/TRBV12-4 | - | - | CASSRRTDTQYF | TGTGCCAGCAGTCGGAGGACAGATACGCAGTATTTT
TRBJ2-1 | TRBV4-3 | once | TRBD2 | CASSSGLADIYNEQFF | TGCGCCAGCAGCTCGGGACTAGCGGACATTTACAATGAGCAGTTCTTC
TRBJ1-1 | TRBV7-2 | once | TRBD1 | CASRRDRAENTEAFF | TGTGCCAGCAGACGAGACAGGGCTGAGAACACTGAAGCTTTCTTT